This T cell receptor beta chain was sequenced in a study of blood T cell repertoires in COVID-19. Overall study context: Both acute and convalescent COVID-19 samples were obtained from the United States, Italy and Spain. Nucleic acid was either cDNA or gDNA, and it came from T cells, B-cell-depleted T cells, or PBMCs.

Per the original methods: Amplification of reference gene primers was used by the study to estimate nucleated cell counts. Assay: immunoSEQ multiplex PCR; the TCRdb copy retains only in-frame clones and omits some. The DNA was the basis for D and trimming; V, J and clone size are from that table. Altogether about 160,000 clones are present, more than 65% being singletons, with the ten largest covering more than 11%. V was clipped by 7 bases and J by 7 bases; unmatched bases: 6. The CDR3 sequence is 13 residues long. CDR1 and CDR2 from the germline V gene are MNHNY and SVGAGI (reference sequence). This clonotype originated in an elderly woman with acute or convalescent COVID-19. This chain joins TRBV6-6 and TRBJ2-3; TRBD1 aligns across 9 bases. Sequences were obtained from peripheral blood. For the CDR3, the DNA is TGTGCCAGCACGGGACAGGGAACAAATACGCAGTATTTT. It is translated as CASTGQGTNTQYF.